This T cell receptor beta chain originates from a study of cytomegalovirus exposure and HLA in healthy donors. The CDR3 is 15 residues long. Trimming cost V 6 bases and J 0 bases, with 14 bases left between them. Germline CDR1 and CDR2: GTSNPN and SVGIG (reference sequence). Researchers ran the PCR with 60 Vbeta and 13 Jbeta primers. Produced via immunoSEQ multiplex PCR; TCRdb's table is partial and in-frame only. Seen here are around 59,000 clones, 83% observed once, and the top ten hold less than 2%. The chain is built from TRBV30 and TRBJ1-4; no firm D call. The sample comprised PBMCs. The clonotype originates from a human donor in good health. CDR3 nucleotides: TGTGCCTGTTTAACCACTCATTCAACTAATGAAAAACTGTTTTTT. It specifies CACLTTHSTNEKLFF.